This T cell receptor (beta chain) was recorded in a study of chemoradiotherapy in HPV16-positive cancers. Across the whole study: A couple of HPV16-positive patients' cells yielded candidate HPV-specific clones and common motifs.

Produced via immunoSEQ multiplex PCR; TCRdb's table is partial and in-frame only. Of about 980 clones listed, approximately 94% are singletons. The germline V gene encodes CDR1 SGHAT and CDR2 FQNNGV. The V and J ends lost 2 bases and 0 bases, in that order; junction bases with no gene match: 5. The CDR3 runs 17 residues. The source is a human donor with HPV-associated anogenital cancer. The chain has TRBV11-2 and TRBJ2-3; 10 positions agree with TRBD2. Here the sequenced sample was tumor tissue, taken from a patient who underwent chemoradiotherapy. The CDR3 bases are TGTGCCAGCAGCTTAAAGGCAGCGGGGGGGAGCACAGATACGCAGTATTTT. Translation: CASSLKAAGGSTDTQYF.